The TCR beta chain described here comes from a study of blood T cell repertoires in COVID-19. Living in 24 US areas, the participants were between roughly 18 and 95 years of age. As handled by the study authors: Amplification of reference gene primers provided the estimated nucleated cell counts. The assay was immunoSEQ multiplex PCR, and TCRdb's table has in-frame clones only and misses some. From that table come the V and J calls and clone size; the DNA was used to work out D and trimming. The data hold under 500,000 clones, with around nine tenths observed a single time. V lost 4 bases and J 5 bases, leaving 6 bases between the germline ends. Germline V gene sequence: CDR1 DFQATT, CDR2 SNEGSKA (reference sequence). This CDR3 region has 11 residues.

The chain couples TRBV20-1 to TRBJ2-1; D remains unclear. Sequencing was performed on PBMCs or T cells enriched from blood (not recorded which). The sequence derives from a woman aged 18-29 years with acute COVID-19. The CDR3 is CSAKLNNEQFF. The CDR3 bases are TGCAGTGCTAAACTAAACAATGAGCAGTTCTTC.